The 23 T cell receptor beta chains below come from one sample, sequenced in a study of shared clonotypes between healthy human individuals. Sequencing used immunoSEQ multiplex PCR; TCRdb keeps in-frame clones, though not all of them. The sample records about 2 million clones, 85% to 95% being singletons. Terminally differentiated effector memory CD45RA+ cells were excluded by CCR7 positive selection of CD45RO-negative cells. Sequenced input: naive CD8+ T cells sorted from blood. The receptor source for this set is a man between 18 and 35 years old in good health.

CDR3 amino acids: CASSWGGAGYQPQHF. DNA for the CDR3: TGTGCCAGCAGTTGGGGTGGGGCCGGGTATCAGCCCCAGCATTTT. The chain recombines TRBV28 with TRBJ1-5; possibly TRBD1 for D (5 bases). Germline values: CDR1 MDHEN, CDR2 SYDVKM. CDR3 size: 15 residues. The V end was cut by 4 bases, the J end by 5 bases, with 15 bases between. The full variable domain, rest sourced from reference TRBV28 and TRBJ1-5, is DVKVTQSSRYLVKRTGEKVFLECVQDMDHENMFWYRQDPGLGLRLIYFSYDVKMKEKGDIPEGYSVSREKKERFSLILESASTNQTSMYLCASSWGGAGYQPQHFGDGTRLSIL.

The chain couples TRBV5-1 to TRBJ1-1, with a weak D call TRBD1 (5 bases). Trimming removed 1 base from V and 8 bases from J, with 21 bases in between. From germline, CDR1 is SGHRS and CDR2 YFSETQ. There are 16 residues in the CDR3. CDR3 residues: CASSLSSDSRQPEAFF. CDR3 nucleotides: TGCGCCAGCAGCTTGAGCTCCGACAGCCGACAGCCCGAAGCTTTCTTT. The whole variable domain, remainder taken from reference TRBV5-1 and TRBJ1-1, is KAGVTQTPRYLIKTRGQQVTLSCSPISGHRSVSWYQQTPGQGLQFLFEYFSETQRNKGNFPGRFSGRQFSNSRSEMNVSTLELGDSALYLCASSLSSDSRQPEAFFGQGTRLTVV.

The rearrangement uses TRBV9 and TRBJ2-5; D ambiguous. Between the trimmed V and J ends, which lost 4 bases and 2 bases, there was a span of 15 bases. The germline V gene encodes CDR1 SGDLS and CDR2 YYNGEE. The CDR3 length is 15 residues. The CDR3 loop is CASSFRMGIQETQYF. CDR3 bases: TGTGCCAGCAGCTTCAGGATGGGTATTCAAGAGACCCAGTACTTC.

The gene calls are TRBV27 and TRBJ1-1, with a weak D call TRBD1 (6 bases). Germline V gene data show CDR1 as MNHEY and CDR2 as SMNVEV (reference sequence). This CDR3 is built from 13 residues. Trimming took off 6 bases at V and 6 bases at J, with 14 bases between the two ends. CDR3 DNA: TGTGCCAGCAGGGTACAGGGAAGCTCTGAAGCTTTCTTT. Its translation: CASRVQGSSEAFF.

J is TRBJ2-3 and V is TRBV7-6; 9 bases line up with TRBD2. Per the germline V gene, CDR1 is SGHVS and CDR2 is FNYEAQ. This CDR3 region has 18 residues. V gave up 3 bases and J gave up 0 bases; unmatched junction bases: 10. The CDR3 loop is CASSFLASGEESTDTQYF. For the CDR3, the DNA is TGTGCCAGCAGCTTTTTGGCTAGCGGGGAAGAGAGCACAGATACGCAGTATTTT.

This rearrangement joins TRBV27 to TRBJ2-5; possibly TRBD2 for D (5 bases). The CDR3 has 13 residues. The V end lost 3 bases, the J end lost 5 bases, and 10 bases lay between the germline ends. The V gene's germline CDR1 is MNHEY and CDR2 SMNVEV (reference sequence). The CDR3 reads CASSLIGEETQYF. The CDR3 nucleotides read TGTGCCAGCAGTTTGATCGGGGAGGAGACCCAGTACTTC.

In its sample, this clone was seen once. The rearrangement links TRBV19 to TRBJ1-5, with TRBD1 matching over 12 bases. This CDR3 comprises 21 residues. Trimming cost V 2 bases and J 5 bases; bases outside gene matches: 19. The germline V gene encodes CDR1 LNHDA and CDR2 SQIVND (reference sequence). CDR3 coding DNA: TGTGCCAGTAGTATAACCGGGCTGGCGGGGACAGGGGGCGAAAGTGATCAGCCCCAGCATTTT. It yields the protein CASSITGLAGTGGESDQPQHF.

This chain joins TRBV4-3 and TRBJ2-7, with TRBD1 as a possible D gene (6 bases). Looked up from germline, CDR1 is LGHNA and CDR2 is YSLEER. CDR3 size: 16 residues. V was cut by 4 bases and J by 4 bases, with 20 bases left in between. CDR3 in amino acids: CASSPTVTGSSYEQYF. The CDR3 DNA follows: TGCGCCAGCAGCCCCACCGTTACAGGGTCAAGTTACGAGCAGTACTTC.

J is TRBJ2-7 and V is TRBV18; D gene uncertain. V lost 3 bases and J 0 bases, leaving 12 bases between the germline ends. Germline V CDR1 and CDR2: KGHSH, LQKENI. The CDR3 contains 15 residues. Here the CDR3 reads CASSPLEGDSYEQYF. The DNA for the CDR3 is TGTGCCAGCTCACCCCTGGAAGGAGACTCCTACGAGCAGTACTTC.

The table lists this clone with a count of one. The chain uses TRBV9 and TRBJ2-2; no definite D call. Trimming shortened V by 2 bases and J by 0 bases, and 8 bases separated the two germline ends. The CDR3 runs to 15 residues. CDR1 is SGDLS and CDR2 is YYNGEE in the germline V gene. The DNA of the CDR3 is TGTGCCAGCAGCGTCGAGACAACGAACACCGGGGAGCTGTTTTTT. It yields the protein CASSVETTNTGELFF. Based on the CDR3 plus reference TRBV9 and TRBJ2-2, the full variable domain is DSGVTQTPKHLITATGQRVTLRCSPRSGDLSVYWYQQSLDQGLQFLIQYYNGEERAKGNILERFSAQQFPDLHSELNLSSLELGDSALYFCASSVETTNTGELFFGEGSRLTVL.

The chain joins TRBV28 to TRBJ2-6; unclear D gene. The germline gives CDR1 MDHEN, CDR2 SYDVKM. V lost 10 bases to trimming and J lost 4 bases, with 11 bases between them. The CDR3 runs 13 residues. CDR3 in amino acids: CATWAEGANVLTF. The CDR3 DNA follows: TGTGCCACCTGGGCGGAAGGGGCCAACGTCCTGACTTTC.

Comments on this clone: One end of the junction fails to match germline, which may point to a read error. V and J are TRBV5-4 and TRBJ2-7; D uncertain. CDR3 length equals 9 residues. The V gene's germline CDR1 is SGHNT and CDR2 YYREEE (reference sequence). The CDR3 loop is CASSLPLHF. The CDR3 coding sequence is TGTGCCAGCAGCTTGCCATTACACTTC.

The chain couples TRBV15 to TRBJ1-1; no reliable D call. From germline, CDR1 is LNHNV and CDR2 YYDKDF (reference sequence). Trimming stripped 5 bases from V and 1 base from J, with 14 bases between. This CDR3 region has 15 residues. This chain's CDR3 is CATSGADGSNTEAFF. Here the CDR3 DNA reads TGTGCCACCAGCGGCGCGGACGGGTCGAACACTGAAGCTTTCTTT.

V is TRBV15 and J is TRBJ2-5; D is undetermined. V was pared by 4 bases and J by 1 base, with 10 bases between. The CDR3 consists of 14 residues. CDR1 and CDR2 (germline): LNHNV, YYDKDF (reference sequence). Here the CDR3 DNA reads TGTGCCACCAGCACCTCTAGAGTCCAAGAGACCCAGTACTTC. This sequence encodes CATSTSRVQETQYF.

Points on this clone: This specimen includes other DNA sequences encoding the same CDR3. The gene calls are TRBV27 and TRBJ2-7; D is ambiguous. V was cut by 3 bases and J by 0 bases, with 6 bases left in between. The germline V gene has CDR1 MNHEY and CDR2 SMNVEV (reference sequence). This CDR3 contains 13 residues. CDR3 residues: CASSFPGSYEQYF. The CDR3 nucleotides are TGTGCCAGCAGTTTCCCGGGCTCCTACGAGCAGTACTTC.

Concerning this clone: The sample carries other DNA sequences with the same CDR3. The V call is TRBV4-2, the J call TRBJ1-2, with D perhaps TRBD1 (6 bases). The length of the CDR3 is 14 residues. Germline CDR1 is LGHNA and CDR2 is YNFKEQ. Trimming removed 0 bases at V and 1 base at J, with 6 bases between. DNA for the CDR3: TGTGCCAGCAGCCAAGAGGACAGTAACTATGGCTACACCTTC. Translated: CASSQEDSNYGYTF.

As to this clone: The same CDR3 is also encoded by other DNA sequences in this sample. J is TRBJ1-1 and V is TRBV11-2, with D perhaps TRBD1 (5 bases). The CDR3 loop spans 12 amino acids. V lost 7 bases to trimming and J lost 8 bases, with 14 bases between them. Germline V CDR1 and CDR2: SGHAT, FQNNGV. Written as DNA, the CDR3 is TGTGCCAGCACCCTGGGAGGGGCCGAAGCTTTCTTT. It yields the protein CASTLGGAEAFF.

The chain combines TRBV4-1 with TRBJ2-6; D possibly corresponds to TRBD1 (5 bases). V lost 2 bases, J lost 0 bases, and 11 bases lay in between. Germline-derived CDR1 and CDR2 are MGHRA and YSYEKL. The CDR3 covers 17 residues. This chain's CDR3 is CASSQQGPSSGANVLTF. Here the CDR3 DNA reads TGCGCCAGCAGCCAACAGGGCCCCAGCTCTGGGGCCAACGTCCTGACTTTC.

CDR3 sequence: CASSVYEGGETQYF. The CDR3 region has the DNA TGTGCCAGCAGCGTTTATGAGGGGGGAGAGACCCAGTACTTC. V gene TRBV9 combines with J gene TRBJ2-5; D could derive from TRBD1 or TRBD2 (6 bases each). This CDR3 is 14 amino acids long. Germline V gene lookup returns CDR1 SGDLS and CDR2 YYNGEE. Trimming left V 2 bases short and J 4 bases short, with 12 bases between.

The V and J genes are TRBV6-5 and TRBJ2-7; D unclear. The CDR3 sequence is 16 residues long. The V gene lost 2 bases and the J gene lost 5 bases, with 19 bases spanning the gap. From germline, CDR1 is MNHEY and CDR2 SVGAGI. The CDR3 DNA reads as TGTGCCAGCAGTTACCTGGAAGGGTATTCGTACCACGAGCAGTACTTC. Translation gives CASSYLEGYSYHEQYF.

This clone appeared a single time. The chain uses TRBV29-1 and TRBJ2-5, with 8 bases aligning to TRBD1. The V gene's germline CDR1 is SQVTM and CDR2 ANQGSEA. The CDR3 has 12 residues. J gave up 3 bases and V 3 bases, and 0 bases lay outside the gene matches. CDR3 amino acids: CSVEDREETQYF. In DNA form, the CDR3 reads TGCAGCGTTGAGGACAGGGAAGAGACCCAGTACTTC.

V gene TRBV21-1 combines with J gene TRBJ2-1. TRBV21-1 is recorded as a pseudogene. The CDR3 runs to 15 residues. The CDR3 region is CASSQAGPLGDEQFF. In DNA form, the CDR3 reads TGTGCCAGCAGCCAAGCGGGCCCCCTCGGAGATGAGCAGTTCTTC.

Only one count was recorded for this clone. The chain is built from TRBV5-6 and TRBJ1-1; D not certain. V shed 2 bases and J shed 0 bases, with 11 bases lying between them. Germline V CDR1 and CDR2: SGHDT, YYEEEE. The CDR3 spans 15 residues. CDR3 amino acids: CASSFLEFMNTEAFF. As DNA, the CDR3 is TGTGCCAGCAGCTTTTTAGAGTTCATGAACACTGAAGCTTTCTTT.